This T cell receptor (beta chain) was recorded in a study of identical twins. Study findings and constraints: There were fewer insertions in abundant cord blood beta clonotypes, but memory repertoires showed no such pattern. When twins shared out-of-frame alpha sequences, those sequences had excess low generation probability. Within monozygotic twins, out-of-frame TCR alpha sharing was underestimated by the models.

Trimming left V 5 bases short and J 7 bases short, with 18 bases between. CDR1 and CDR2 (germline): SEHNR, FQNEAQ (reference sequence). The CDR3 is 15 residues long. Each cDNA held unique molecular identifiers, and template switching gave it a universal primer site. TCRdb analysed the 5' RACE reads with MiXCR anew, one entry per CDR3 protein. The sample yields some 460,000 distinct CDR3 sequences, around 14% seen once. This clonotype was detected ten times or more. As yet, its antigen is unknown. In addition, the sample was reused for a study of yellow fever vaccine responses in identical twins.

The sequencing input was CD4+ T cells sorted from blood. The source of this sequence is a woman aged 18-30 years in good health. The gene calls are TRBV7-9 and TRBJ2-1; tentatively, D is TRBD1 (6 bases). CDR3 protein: CASSGIGQPWNEQFF. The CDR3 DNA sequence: TGTGCCAGCAGCGGGATCGGACAGCCATGGAATGAGCAGTTCTTC.